This T cell receptor (beta chain) derives from a study of blood T cell repertoires in COVID-19. The ends were cut back, 6 bases at V and 5 bases at J, with 19 bases in the middle. The CDR3 extends over 15 amino acids. CDR1 and CDR2 (germline): WNHNN, SYGVQD (reference sequence). Grouping used clinical history reported by participants in a survey and questionnaire. Profiling relied on immunoSEQ multiplex PCR, and the TCRdb table lists in-frame clones only, not all of them. This table holds roughly 300,000 clones, around 85% found once. This clonotype was obtained from a woman aged 45 to 65 who had recovered from COVID-19. The gene calls are TRBV10-1 and TRBJ1-1; tentatively, D is TRBD1 (6 bases). The material sequenced was PBMCs or T cells enriched from blood (not recorded which). The CDR3: CASSRSRDMTTEAFF. DNA of the CDR3: TGCGCCAGCAGCCGAAGCCGGGACATGACTACTGAAGCTTTCTTT.